The 24 T cell receptor beta chains listed next were all sequenced from one sample in a study of identical twins. TCRdb redid the calling of the 5' RACE reads with MiXCR, one entry per CDR3 protein. This table holds around 1.7 million distinct CDR3 sequences, about 32% found once. Sequenced sample: cord blood. The receptors come from a newborn girl in good health.

Concerning this clonotype: This may come from a read error, since a much larger clone is one base off. The V gene is TRBV13, the J gene TRBJ2-7; possible D gene TRBD1, 6 bases. CDR1 and CDR2 from the germline V gene are PRHDT and FYEKMQ (reference sequence). The CDR3 is made up of 14 amino acids. V lost 3 bases and J lost 2, with 11 bases in between. The CDR3 DNA reads as TGTGCCAGCAGCTTCGTGACAGGAACCTACGAGCAGTACTTC. Translation: CASSFVTGTYEQYF.

This clonotype was seen only a few times. J is TRBJ2-1 and V is TRBV20-1; D is possibly TRBD2 (6 bases). Trimming took 3 bases from V and 1 from J, leaving 22 bases between them. The CDR3 length is 18 residues. Germline CDR1 reads DFQATT; CDR2 reads SNEGSKA (reference sequence). For the CDR3, the DNA is TGCAGTGCTAGCGAGACCATCCGGGACTCCTCATCCTACAATGAGCAGTTCTTC. Its protein is CSASETIRDSSSYNEQFF.

This chain links TRBV20-1 with TRBJ2-5, with 8 bases fitting TRBD2. The CDR3 loop spans 15 amino acids. Germline assignment: CDR1 DFQATT and CDR2 SNEGSKA (reference sequence). Trimming at V came to 3 bases and at J to 2 bases, leaving 8 bases not matched to a gene. The CDR3 spells CSASPLTSEQETQYF. The CDR3 DNA reads TGCAGTGCTAGCCCACTGACTAGCGAGCAAGAGACCCAGTACTTC.

The chain recombines TRBV5-1 with TRBJ2-1; TRBD2 matches at 11 bases. Germline CDR1 reads SGHRS; CDR2 reads YFSETQ. J lost 6 bases, V lost 3 bases, and 8 bases had no gene match. This CDR3 is built from 16 residues. The CDR3 coding sequence is TGCGCCAGCAGCTCCCAACTAGCGGGAGAGACCAATGAGCAGTTCTTC. Translating gives CASSSQLAGETNEQFF.

For this clonotype: This could be a read error, since a much larger clone is one nucleotide away. The V call is TRBV7-2, the J call TRBJ2-4; D remains ambiguous. The J call is doubtful: the DNA matches TRBJ2-5 better. The germline V gene encodes CDR1 SGHTA and CDR2 FQGNSA. There are 16 residues in the CDR3. The CDR3 loop is CASSLVLIVSTETQYF. The CDR3 DNA reads TGTGCCAGCAGCTTAGTATTAATAGTTTCCACGGAGACCCAGTACTTC.

In this sample, this clonotype turned up once. The V gene is TRBV2, the J gene TRBJ2-7, with 10 bases that match TRBD2. The CDR3 covers 13 residues. Trimming removed 7 bases from V and 6 bases from J; junction bases left unmatched: 6. Germline-derived CDR1 and CDR2 are SNHLY and FYNNEI. CDR3 bases: TGTGCCAGCATCAGCGGGGGGGCAGTCGAGCAGTACTTC. Translation gives CASISGGAVEQYF.

This clonotype was observed a handful of times. The rearrangement links TRBV6-1 to TRBJ2-7, with D perhaps TRBD2 (7 bases). From germline, CDR1 is MNHNS and CDR2 SASEGT. Deletions cut 4 bases from V and 1 base from J, with 14 bases between. The CDR3 extends over 15 amino acids. In DNA, the CDR3 is TGTGCCAGCAGTGGGCTCGGGGGGACATCCTACGAGCAGTACTTC. Its translation is CASSGLGGTSYEQYF.

This clonotype was found many times. V is TRBV9 and J is TRBJ1-2; D gene uncertain. CDR1 is SGDLS and CDR2 is YYNGEE in the germline V gene. V was pared by 2 bases and J by 2 bases, with 7 bases between. CDR3 length equals 13 residues. The CDR3 is CASSVAQNYGYTF. CDR3 sequence (DNA): TGTGCCAGCAGCGTGGCCCAGAACTATGGCTACACCTTC.

In its sample, this clonotype was seen a few times. The CDR3 here is CASSLVVWTGDYGYTF. The CDR3 DNA sequence: TGTGCCAGCAGCTTGGTAGTGTGGACAGGGGACTATGGCTACACCTTC. V gene TRBV5-6 combines with J gene TRBJ1-2, with TRBD1 matching 9 bases. The CDR3 length is 16 residues. After removal of 0 bases from V and 3 bases from J, the junction contained 6 bases not matched to a gene. The germline V gene has CDR1 SGHDT and CDR2 YYEEEE.

The J gene is TRBJ2-3, the V gene TRBV5-5; unclear D gene. This CDR3 has 17 residues. Germline CDR1 reads SGHKS; CDR2 reads YYEKEE (reference sequence). Trimming removed 4 bases from V and 1 base from J, with 19 bases in between. The CDR3 DNA reads as TGTGCCAGCAGCCTTAAGATTGGGGTTCGAGGCACAGATACGCAGTATTTT. This translates into CASSLKIGVRGTDTQYF. Based on the CDR3 plus reference TRBV5-5 and TRBJ2-3, the full variable domain is DAGVTQSPTHLIKTRGQQVTLRCSPISGHKSVSWYQQVLGQGPQFIFQYYEKEERGRGNFPDRFSARQFPNYSSELNVNALLLGDSALYLCASSLKIGVRGTDTQYFGPGTRLTVL.

V and J are TRBV5-5 and TRBJ2-5; D is undetermined. Germline values: CDR1 SGHKS, CDR2 YYEKEE (reference sequence). V was clipped by 0 bases and J by 5 bases, with 11 bases between them. This CDR3 is built from 14 residues. For the CDR3, the DNA is TGTGCCAGCAGCTTGGGGGGAAATTGGGAGACCCAGTACTTC. Amino acid sequence: CASSLGGNWETQYF.

V is TRBV28 and J is TRBJ2-7; the D is unclear. The V and J ends lost 4 bases and 0 bases respectively, with 10 bases between them. Germline lookup yields CDR1 MDHEN and CDR2 SYDVKM. The CDR3 has 14 amino acids. CDR3: CASSSSQTSYEQYF. DNA for the CDR3: TGTGCCAGCAGTTCCAGTCAGACCTCCTACGAGCAGTACTTC.

This clonotype was detected a few times. The chain joins TRBV6-1 to TRBJ1-2; D is ambiguous. Trimming pared 3 bases from V and 4 bases from J, leaving 18 bases between. CDR3 length: 16 amino acids. The germline V gene has CDR1 MNHNS and CDR2 SASEGT. CDR3 nucleotides: TGTGCCAGCAGTGATTCTACGGGTAACAGCCCCTATGGCTACACCTTC. Its translation is CASSDSTGNSPYGYTF.

The chain uses TRBV20-1 and TRBJ2-3, with TRBD1 matching 9 bases. Germline-derived CDR1 and CDR2 are DFQATT and SNEGSKA (reference sequence). Trimming removed 1 base from V and 0 bases from J; junction bases left unmatched: 2. The CDR3 sequence is 15 residues long. The CDR3 loop is CSARAGTGSTDTQYF. The CDR3 bases are TGCAGTGCTAGAGCAGGGACAGGGAGCACAGATACGCAGTATTTT.

The rearrangement joins TRBV25-1 to TRBJ2-4, with 11 positions matching TRBD2. Trimming cost V 6 bases and J 13 bases; bases outside gene matches: 14. CDR1 and CDR2 from the germline V gene are MGHDK and SYGVNS. The CDR3 sequence is 15 residues long. CDR3 region: CASRNLGTSGATQYF. For the CDR3, the DNA is TGTGCCAGCAGGAACCTCGGGACTAGCGGAGCCACGCAGTACTTC.

The gene calls are TRBV28 and TRBJ2-7, with 11 bases identical to TRBD2. V dropped 1 base and J dropped 0; count of bases not matched to a gene: 2. The CDR3 is 16 residues long. Per germline, CDR1 MDHEN and CDR2 SYDVKM. The DNA of the CDR3 is TGTGCCAGCAGTTTATTGGGACTAGCGGCCTCCTACGAGCAGTACTTC. Amino acids: CASSLLGLAASYEQYF.

The gene calls are TRBV9 and TRBJ2-1; 7 bases match TRBD2. Germline loops: CDR1 SGDLS, CDR2 YYNGEE. V was pared by 4 bases and J by 7 bases, with 14 bases of the junction left unmatched. The CDR3 spans 16 residues. CDR3 region: CASSSRDYLLKNEQFF. CDR3 DNA: TGTGCCAGCAGCTCCCGGGACTACCTCTTAAAAAATGAGCAGTTCTTC.

The V and J genes are TRBV5-1 and TRBJ2-1, with 15 nucleotides matching TRBD2. Germline lookup yields CDR1 SGHRS and CDR2 YFSETQ. This CDR3 region has 15 residues. V shed 7 bases, J shed 10 bases, and the junction held 9 bases outside the gene matches. CDR3 region: CASGLAGGRMEEQFF. The CDR3 DNA follows: TGCGCCAGCGGACTAGCGGGAGGGCGCATGGAGGAGCAGTTCTTC.

The V and J genes are TRBV5-1 and TRBJ2-5; 11 nucleotides agree with TRBD2. The V gene end was trimmed by 1 base and the J gene end by 6 bases; junction bases not matched to a gene: 5. Per germline, CDR1 SGHRS and CDR2 YFSETQ. The CDR3 has 15 amino acids. The CDR3 here is CASSLTSGGLKTQYF. The CDR3 nucleotides read TGCGCCAGCAGCTTGACTAGCGGGGGTTTGAAGACCCAGTACTTC.

The chain is built from TRBV7-2 and TRBJ2-7, with D possibly matching TRBD2 (6 bases). The CDR3 covers 16 residues. Trimming took 5 bases from V and 0 from J, leaving 17 bases between them. The germline V gene encodes CDR1 SGHTA and CDR2 FQGNSA. CDR3: CASSIKSGDGSYEQYF. In DNA form, the CDR3 reads TGTGCCAGCAGCATAAAATCGGGAGACGGCTCCTACGAGCAGTACTTC.

This clonotype has just a few counts. The V call is TRBV5-1, the J call TRBJ1-2, with 9 bases lining up with TRBD1. The CDR3 sequence is 15 residues long. Germline CDR1 reads SGHRS; CDR2 reads YFSETQ. J lost 6 bases, V lost 4 bases, and 10 bases had no gene match. The CDR3 nucleotides are TGCGCCAGCAGCCGGGGGACAGGGATTGTTGATGGCTACACCTTC. Translating it yields CASSRGTGIVDGYTF.

The chain joins TRBV7-6 to TRBJ2-3; D is unclear. This CDR3 spans 15 amino acids. Germline loops: CDR1 SGHVS, CDR2 FNYEAQ. Trimming left V 4 bases short and J 1 base short, with 12 bases between. CDR3 in amino acids: CASSSWGSGTDTQYF. CDR3 in DNA: TGTGCCAGCAGCTCCTGGGGTTCCGGCACAGATACGCAGTATTTT.

About this clonotype itself: Being one base from a much bigger clone, this may be a read error. This rearrangement joins TRBV29-1 to TRBJ2-7, with a tentative D call TRBD2 (7 bases). Germline assignment: CDR1 SQVTM and CDR2 ANQGSEA. CDR3 length equals 12 residues. This chain's CDR3 is CSVGGLSHEQYF. Here the CDR3 DNA reads TGCAGCGTCGGGGGGCTCTCCCACGAGCAGTACTTC.

The genes are TRBV20-1 and TRBJ2-7; tentative D call: TRBD2 (6 bases). V shed 6 bases and J shed 5 bases, with 20 bases lying between them. Germline CDR1 DFQATT, CDR2 SNEGSKA (reference sequence). This CDR3 is built from 14 residues. The CDR3 DNA sequence: TGCAGTGCGGGGACGACTAGAGTGAGCCACGAGCAGTACTTC. It translates to CSAGTTRVSHEQYF.